The rows below give T cell receptor beta chains drawn from one sample of a study of blood T cells in healthy people across ages. TCRdb itself ran the 5' RACE reads through MiXCR, one entry per CDR3 protein. Seen here are about 810,000 distinct CDR3 sequences, about 37% observed once, and the top ten hold around 13%. The sequenced sample consisted of blood. Receptors originate from a man aged 18 to 35 in good health. Both conserved end residues are part of each CDR3. The D gene is left open where the match is weak.

v_gene,j_gene,len,d_gene,CDR3aa
TRBV29-1,TRBJ1-2,12,TRBD1,CSVEEGGQGYTF
TRBV20-1,TRBJ2-3,17,TRBD2,CSAKALAGGRALDTQYF
TRBV5-1,TRBJ1-2,17,TRBD1,CASSRSGTGGLDYGYTF
TRBV2,TRBJ2-1,15,TRBD2,CASSQLAGVYNEQFF
TRBV19,TRBJ1-2,14,TRBD1,CASSIEHRGTGYTF
TRBV7-3,TRBJ2-3,15,.,CASSVDSLLADTQYF
TRBV4-2,TRBJ2-7,14,TRBD1,CASSDRTGKSEQYF
TRBV6-1,TRBJ2-1,13,.,CASLGQDYNEQFF
TRBV5-5,TRBJ2-3,14,.,CVSKEWKGTDAQYF
TRBV29-1,.,10,.,CSVLIYEQYF